The TCR beta chain described here comes from a study of T cells in Graves' hyperthyroidism and ophthalmopathy. At the level of the study: The authors collected peripheral blood at initial diagnosis, before any treatment.

Unmatched junction bases numbered 11, after V lost 3 bases and J lost 10 bases. CDR3 length: 15 residues. The germline gives CDR1 DFQATT, CDR2 SNEGSKA (reference sequence). It was RNA transcripts that yielded the amplified TCR beta CDR3 regions. A first-round RT-PCR of the TCR CDR3 used the HTBI primer set. TCRdb re-derived calls from the multiplex PCR reads in MiXCR, one entry per CDR3 protein. The sample lists approximately 330,000 distinct CDR3 sequences, around a sixth occurring once. This clonotype was detected only a few times. Antigen specificity is unknown. Investigators excluded patients with uncontrolled infection, other autoimmune disease, pregnancy or lactation. PBMCs came from 9 to 10 ml fresh peripheral blood. Study-wide points: Ophthalmopathy was predicted by the model a median of approximately 6 months ahead of onset.

The chain couples TRBV20-1 to TRBJ2-1; 11 nucleotides align to TRBD2. The material sequenced was blood. This sequence was found in a woman in her forties or fifties with Graves' hyperthyroidism. In DNA, the CDR3 is TGCAGTGCTAGTAGTCGACTAGCGGGGCCCGTGGAGCAGTTCTTC. As protein: CSASSRLAGPVEQFF.